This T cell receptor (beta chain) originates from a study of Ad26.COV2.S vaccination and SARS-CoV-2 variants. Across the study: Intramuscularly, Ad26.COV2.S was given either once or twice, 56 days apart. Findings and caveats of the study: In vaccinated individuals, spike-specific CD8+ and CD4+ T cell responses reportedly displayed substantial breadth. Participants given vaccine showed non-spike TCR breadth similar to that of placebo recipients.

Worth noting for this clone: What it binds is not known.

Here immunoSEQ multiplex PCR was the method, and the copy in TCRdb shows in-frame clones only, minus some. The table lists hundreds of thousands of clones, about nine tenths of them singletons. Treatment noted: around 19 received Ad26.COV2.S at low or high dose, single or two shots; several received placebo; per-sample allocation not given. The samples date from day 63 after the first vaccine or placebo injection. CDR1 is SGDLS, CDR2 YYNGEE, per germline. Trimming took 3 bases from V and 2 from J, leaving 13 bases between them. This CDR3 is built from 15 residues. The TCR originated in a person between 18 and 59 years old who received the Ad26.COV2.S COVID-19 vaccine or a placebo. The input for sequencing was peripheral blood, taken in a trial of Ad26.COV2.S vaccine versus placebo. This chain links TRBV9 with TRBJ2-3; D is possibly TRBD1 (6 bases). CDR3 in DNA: TGTGCCAGCAGCGAGACAGGCTACTACACAGATACGCAGTATTTT. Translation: CASSETGYYTDTQYF.